This TCR beta chain appears in the sequencing data of a study of T cell responses to AZD1222 COVID-19 vaccine. V shed 3 bases and J 0 bases; nucleotides not matched to a gene: 6. The CDR3 loop spans 16 amino acids. Germline loops: CDR1 PRHDT, CDR2 FYEKMQ (reference sequence). TCRdb's table, derived via immunoSEQ multiplex PCR, lists solely in-frame clones and lacks some. Of some 200,000 clones in the sample, around 90% were seen once. This TCR was recovered from an adult in good health. This sample comprised peripheral blood, obtained on day 0 of AZD1222 vaccination. The chain is built from TRBV13 and TRBJ1-2; 8 positions agree with TRBD1. The CDR3 DNA reads TGTGCCAGCAGCTTGGGCAGGGGGCAGGCTAACTATGGCTACACCTTC. It yields the protein CASSLGRGQANYGYTF.